The 28 T cell receptor beta chains below all came from one sample that was sequenced in a study of T cell clonotyping in hematopoietic cell transplantation. Using immunoSEQ multiplex PCR, the repertoire was profiled, and TCRdb retains in-frame clones only, with some absent. This sample has roughly 10,000 clones; about nine tenths occur once, and the top ten carry about 40%. Material: PBMCs, obtained 180 days after allogeneic stem cell transplant. The receptors originated from a male patient over 55 who had an allogeneic stem cell transplant from an unrelated donor, so the T cells may come from the graft donor. Some clones in this sample may be carry-over from other donors' samples.

The chain couples TRBV4-2 to TRBJ2-3, with a tentative D call TRBD1 (6 bases). The V gene's germline CDR1 is LGHNA and CDR2 YNFKEQ. Trimming took 0 bases from V and 2 from J, leaving 12 bases between them. The CDR3 is 16 residues long. CDR3 protein: CASSQDYGDNTDTQYF. For the CDR3, the DNA is TGTGCCAGCAGCCAAGATTACGGGGACAACACAGATACGCAGTATTTT.

The chain has TRBV2 and TRBJ2-3; 11 nucleotides line up with TRBD1. With V trimmed by 7 bases and J by 3 bases, 3 bases remained unmatched. This CDR3 has 14 residues. The germline V gene has CDR1 SNHLY and CDR2 FYNNEI. The CDR3, as DNA: TGTGCCAGCAACGGACAGGGGGCTACAGATACGCAGTATTTT. Its translation: CASNGQGATDTQYF.

This clone is hyperexpanded (1% or more) within its sample. V is TRBV7-2 and J is TRBJ1-2, with a possible D match to TRBD1 (5 bases). This CDR3 region has 15 residues. The V end lost 3 bases, the J end lost 2 bases, and 13 bases lay between the germline ends. Germline loops: CDR1 SGHTA, CDR2 FQGNSA. This CDR3 reads CASSLNRQPNYGYTF. As DNA, the CDR3 is TGTGCCAGCAGCTTGAACCGACAGCCGAACTATGGCTACACCTTC.

The V and J genes are TRBV29-1 and TRBJ1-2; TRBD1 agrees at 8 bases. V lost 7 bases, J lost 8 bases, and 15 bases stayed unmatched. This CDR3 is 14 amino acids long. The germline V gene encodes CDR1 SQVTM and CDR2 ANQGSEA. The CDR3 protein is CSALIPGGLSGYTF. CDR3 nucleotide sequence: TGCAGCGCCCTCATCCCAGGGGGCTTGAGCGGCTACACCTTC.

This rearrangement joins TRBV10-3 to TRBJ2-1, with 9 bases identical to TRBD1. J lost 8 bases, V lost 3 bases, and 5 bases had no gene match. The CDR3 contains 14 residues. Per the germline V gene, CDR1 is ENHRY and CDR2 is SYGVKD. The CDR3 sequence is CAISDRTGVDEQFF. In DNA form, the CDR3 reads TGTGCCATCAGTGACCGGACAGGGGTCGATGAGCAGTTCTTC.

This sequence joins TRBV19 and TRBJ1-2, with 9 positions matching TRBD1. V gave up 4 bases and J gave up 5 bases; unmatched junction bases: 17. The CDR3 runs to 18 residues. Germline CDR1 reads LNHDA; CDR2 reads SQIVND (reference sequence). For the CDR3, the DNA is TGTGCCAGTAGTACCCAGATCCCCGGACAGGGGCGGGCATATGGCTACACCTTC. Residues: CASSTQIPGQGRAYGYTF.

The chain joins TRBV5-1 to TRBJ1-1; D gene uncertain. The CDR3 length is 14 residues. Trimming cost V 4 bases and J 3 bases, with 13 bases left between them. Germline CDR1 is SGHRS and CDR2 is YFSETQ. CDR3 DNA: TGCGCCAGCAGCCCAACTCAATGGGACACTGAAGCTTTCTTT. Translating it yields CASSPTQWDTEAFF. Looking up the rest from reference TRBV5-1 and TRBJ1-1 gives the full variable domain: KAGVTQTPRYLIKTRGQQVTLSCSPISGHRSVSWYQQTPGQGLQFLFEYFSETQRNKGNFPGRFSGRQFSNSRSEMNVSTLELGDSALYLCASSPTQWDTEAFFGQGTRLTVV.

The CDR3 DNA reads TGTGCCAGCAGTGAAGCCCTGCGGGGAGGGGATACGCAGTATTTT. It is translated as CASSEALRGGDTQYF. The chain recombines TRBV6-1 with TRBJ2-3; 7 bases agree with TRBD2. CDR3 length: 15 residues. CDR1 is MNHNS, CDR2 SASEGT, per germline. With 0 bases clipped from V and 6 bases from J, the junction kept 6 bases outside the gene matches.

The chain recombines TRBV7-2 with TRBJ1-2; D is unresolved. Germline lookup yields CDR1 SGHTA and CDR2 FQGNSA. Trimming pared 2 bases from V and 8 bases from J, leaving 6 bases between. CDR3 length equals 11 residues. In DNA form, the CDR3 reads TGTGCCAGCAGCTTACACCTGGGCTACACCTTC. Protein sequence: CASSLHLGYTF.

This clone has just one count. The V and J genes are TRBV9 and TRBJ1-3; D not certain. The CDR3 runs 15 residues. Germline V lookup: CDR1 SGDLS, CDR2 YYNGEE. Trimming cost V 0 bases and J 1 base, with 8 bases left between them. As DNA, the CDR3 is TGTGCCAGCAGCGTAGGGCAGCAATCTGGAAACACCATATATTTT. This encodes CASSVGQQSGNTIYF.

The V and J genes are TRBV7-9 and TRBJ1-6; the D is unclear. The germline V and J ends were trimmed by 7 bases and 7 bases, with 17 bases remaining between them. The CDR3 totals 15 residues. Germline assignment: CDR1 SEHNR and CDR2 FQNEAQ (reference sequence). CDR3 coding DNA: TGTGCCAGCACCCTTAAATCAGGAAGGAATTCACCCCTCCACTTT. It encodes CASTLKSGRNSPLHF.

This rearrangement joins TRBV29-1 to TRBJ1-2; D perhaps matches TRBD1 (6 bases). Trimming pared 5 bases from V and 3 bases from J, leaving 13 bases between. This CDR3 is built from 13 residues. The germline V gene has CDR1 SQVTM and CDR2 ANQGSEA. The CDR3 loop reads CSVMAGDHYGYTF. The CDR3 nucleotides are TGCAGCGTTATGGCAGGGGATCACTATGGCTACACCTTC.

The rearrangement links TRBV9 to TRBJ2-7; 9 bases align to TRBD1. The CDR3 runs 13 residues. Losses at the gene ends were 4 bases for V and 6 bases for J; bases not matched to a gene: 5. Germline V CDR1 and CDR2: SGDLS, YYNGEE. The DNA of the CDR3 is TGTGCCAGCAGCTCGACAGGGGGAAGCGAGCAGTACTTC. This sequence encodes CASSSTGGSEQYF.

The chain has TRBV5-3 and TRBJ1-5; D is uncertain. TRBV5-3 is reported as an ORF; its role is uncertain. The CDR3 extends over 14 amino acids. The ends were cut back, 0 bases at V and 3 bases at J, with 7 bases in the middle. This CDR3 is CARSLAGNNQPQHF. The CDR3 nucleotides are TGTGCCAGAAGCTTGGCCGGCAACAATCAGCCCCAGCATTTT.

The V gene is TRBV6-1, the J gene TRBJ2-7, with D unresolved. The V end was cut by 1 base, the J end by 1 base, with 8 bases between. Germline CDR1 is MNHNS and CDR2 is SASEGT. The CDR3 is 14 amino acids. CDR3 region: CASSEVGGSYEQYF. For the CDR3, the DNA is TGTGCCAGCAGTGAAGTGGGCGGATCCTACGAGCAGTACTTC.

The chain carries TRBV9 and TRBJ2-1; D perhaps matches TRBD2 (6 bases). The germline V gene has CDR1 SGDLS and CDR2 YYNGEE. This CDR3 has 14 residues. V shed 3 bases and J shed 6 bases, with 13 bases lying between them. The DNA of the CDR3 is TGTGCCAGCAGCGCAAGACTAGGCAGCAATGAGCAGTTCTTC. This translates into CASSARLGSNEQFF.

This sequence joins TRBV2 and TRBJ1-2; TRBD1 matches at 9 bases. CDR3 length equals 17 residues. The germline gives CDR1 SNHLY, CDR2 FYNNEI. Trimming at V came to 8 bases and at J to 0 bases, leaving 13 bases not matched to a gene. CDR3 nucleotide sequence: TGTGCCAGCTCGGACAGGGGATATACAATCGCTAACTATGGCTACACCTTC. This gives the protein CASSDRGYTIANYGYTF.

The chain employs TRBV4-2 and TRBJ2-3, with 7 nucleotides matching TRBD1. Germline assignment: CDR1 LGHNA and CDR2 YNFKEQ. The CDR3 loop spans 15 amino acids. Unmatched junction bases numbered 2, after V lost 1 base and J lost 1 base. In DNA form, the CDR3 reads TGTGCCAGCAGCCAAGGGGACAGAGGCACAGATACGCAGTATTTT. It translates to CASSQGDRGTDTQYF.

This clone occurred a few times. The chain combines TRBV6-6 with TRBJ2-3; D uncertain. Germline lookup yields CDR1 MNHNY and CDR2 SVGAGI (reference sequence). The CDR3 runs to 15 residues. Trimming pared 0 bases from V and 0 bases from J, leaving 7 bases between. The CDR3 reads CASSYSRPSTDTQYF. The DNA of the CDR3 is TGTGCCAGCAGTTACTCCCGACCGAGCACAGATACGCAGTATTTT.

The rearrangement links TRBV2 to TRBJ1-2, with TRBD1 as a possible D gene (6 bases). This CDR3 is 12 amino acids long. Trimming shortened V by 7 bases and J by 8 bases, and 14 bases separated the two germline ends. Per the germline V gene, CDR1 is SNHLY and CDR2 is FYNNEI. CDR3 bases: TGTGCCAGCAACTGGGGGCGAGAAGGCTACACCTTC. This encodes CASNWGREGYTF.

This clone was recorded once. The chain couples TRBV7-2 to TRBJ1-3; D gene unclear. Germline CDR1 and CDR2: SGHTA and FQGNSA. V dropped 0 bases and J dropped 10 bases, with 13 bases sitting between them. The CDR3 sequence is 14 residues long. CDR3: CASSLAKTLPTIYF. In DNA form, the CDR3 reads TGTGCCAGCAGCTTAGCGAAGACCCTCCCGACCATATATTTT.

The chain recombines TRBV6-6 with TRBJ1-2; D uncertain. This CDR3 is built from 14 residues. CDR1 MNHNY and CDR2 SVGAGI come from the germline V gene (reference sequence). The V gene lost 10 bases and the J gene lost 0 bases, with 15 bases spanning the gap. CDR3: CATSVGQANYGYTF. In nucleotides, the CDR3 is TGTGCCACCTCCGTTGGCCAAGCTAACTATGGCTACACCTTC.

V usage is TRBV9 and J usage is TRBJ1-2; the D is unclear. Trimming removed 4 bases at V and 5 bases at J, with 18 bases between. Germline V gives CDR1 SGDLS, CDR2 YYNGEE. The CDR3 loop spans 15 amino acids. The CDR3 bases are TGTGCCAGCAGCCCCGGGCCAGAGACCTTTTATGGCTACACCTTC. Translating it yields CASSPGPETFYGYTF. Filled out from reference TRBV9 and TRBJ1-2, the complete variable domain reads DSGVTQTPKHLITATGQRVTLRCSPRSGDLSVYWYQQSLDQGLQFLIQYYNGEERAKGNILERFSAQQFPDLHSELNLSSLELGDSALYFCASSPGPETFYGYTFGSGTRLTVV.

The J gene is TRBJ1-4, the V gene TRBV15; D unclear. CDR1 LNHNV and CDR2 YYDKDF come from the germline V gene (reference sequence). The CDR3 is made up of 15 amino acids. V was trimmed by 0 bases and J by 7 bases, leaving 12 bases between them. The CDR3, as DNA: TGTGCCACCAGCAGAGATTACGGGGTGCGTGAAAAACTGTTTTTT. Translated: CATSRDYGVREKLFF.

This sequence joins TRBV19 and TRBJ1-5; D gene uncertain. The CDR3 consists of 13 residues. The germline CDR1 and CDR2 sequences are LNHDA and SQIVND (reference sequence). V gave up 7 bases and J gave up 6 bases, with 13 bases separating them. As DNA, the CDR3 is TGTGCCAGTACCCCCTCCCCGGGTCAGCCCCAGCATTTT. Translating gives CASTPSPGQPQHF.

V is TRBV5-1 and J is TRBJ1-5, with TRBD1 as a possible D gene (5 bases). The CDR3 loop spans 13 amino acids. Deletions cut 0 bases from V and 9 bases from J, with 10 bases between. Germline V gene data show CDR1 as SGHRS and CDR2 as YFSETQ. Here the CDR3 DNA reads TGCGCCAGCAGCTTGGGGGACCAGGGGCCCCAGCATTTT. This codes for CASSLGDQGPQHF.

The chain links TRBV19 to TRBJ1-2; D gene ambiguous. Germline values: CDR1 LNHDA, CDR2 SQIVND (reference sequence). CDR3 length: 15 amino acids. V was trimmed by 0 bases and J by 0 bases, leaving 8 bases between them. The CDR3 loop is CASSIDFGANYGYTF. CDR3 sequence (DNA): TGTGCCAGTAGTATAGATTTCGGTGCTAACTATGGCTACACCTTC.

The V and J genes are TRBV7-2 and TRBJ2-2, with 10 nucleotides matching TRBD1. Germline values: CDR1 SGHTA, CDR2 FQGNSA. V was clipped by 4 bases and J by 6 bases; unmatched bases: 5. This CDR3 comprises 15 residues. CDR3 DNA: TGTGCCAGCAGCTCCCAGGGACAGGGGTCCGGGGAGCTGTTTTTT. Its protein product is CASSSQGQGSGELFF.